The sequence of this T cell receptor (beta chain) was determined in a study of blood T cell repertoires in COVID-19. J gave up 4 bases and V 8 bases, and 11 bases lay outside the gene matches. Germline loops: CDR1 SNHLY, CDR2 FYNNEI. CDR3 length equals 15 residues. The data were produced by immunoSEQ multiplex PCR, yet TCRdb's version contains in-frame clones alone and is incomplete. The sample consists of under 95,000 clones, 70% to 90% of them appearing once. The J gene is TRBJ2-5, the V gene TRBV2; 9 bases are shared with TRBD1. The sequence was collected from a human donor with acute or convalescent COVID-19. The donor label of this sample is uncertain. Sample: peripheral blood. CDR3: CASVDRGAVAETQYF. As DNA, the CDR3 is TGTGCCAGCGTCGACAGGGGGGCGGTCGCAGAGACCCAGTACTTC.